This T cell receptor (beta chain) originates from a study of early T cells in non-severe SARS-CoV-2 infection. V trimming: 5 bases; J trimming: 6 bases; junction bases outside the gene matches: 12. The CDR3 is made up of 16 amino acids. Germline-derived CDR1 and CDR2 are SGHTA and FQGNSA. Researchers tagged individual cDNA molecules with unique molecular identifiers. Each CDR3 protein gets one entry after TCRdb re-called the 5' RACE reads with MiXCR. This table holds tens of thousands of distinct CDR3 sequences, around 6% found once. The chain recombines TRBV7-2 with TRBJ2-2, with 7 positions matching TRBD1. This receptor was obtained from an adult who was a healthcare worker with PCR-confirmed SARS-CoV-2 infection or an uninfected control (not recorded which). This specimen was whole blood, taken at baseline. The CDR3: CASSHDRDSRAGELFF. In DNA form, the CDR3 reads TGTGCCAGCAGCCATGACCGGGACAGCAGAGCCGGGGAGCTGTTTTTT.